This T cell receptor beta chain comes out of a study of CD8 T cells in ankylosing spondylitis (dated by TCRdb to 2016 to 2017). In the study overall: To find TCR variants linked to disease, the study profiled T cell receptor beta repertoires in ankylosing spondylitis patients and healthy donors. Peripheral blood was sampled, and synovial fluid was also collected from ankylosing spondylitis patients. The full study cohort comprised 20 to 25 ankylosing spondylitis patients and 110 or so healthy donors.

Here is what the overall study found, with its caveats: Some motif variants were previously reported in synovial fluid and blood of reactive arthritis patients, suggesting common disease-initiation mechanisms. The disease-linked clones had a CD8+ phenotype and were found at relatively low frequencies in peripheral blood. Significant enrichment of the disease-linked clones was reported in matched synovial fluid samples from ankylosing spondylitis patients. Blood from ankylosing spondylitis patients appeared to be characterized by a TCR beta motif made up of about 8 highly homologous amino acid variants.

V is shortened by 4 bases, J by 11 bases, and the region joining them spans 19 bases. From a lookup of the germline V gene, CDR1 and CDR2 are SGHRS and YFSETQ. Measured from the cysteine to the phenylalanine, the CDR3 is 14 residues long. The read is trimmed to its CDR3 DNA, 42 bases read in frame from base 1. Data came from an Illumina HiSeq 2500. Quantitative 5'-RACE with molecular barcodes was used to prepare TCR beta libraries. Per the source publication's procedure: A new computational method based on a probabilistic model of VDJ rearrangement was used to identify disease-linked TCR variants. TCRdb took the public reads, trimmed them with fastp at Q25, ran MiXCR for clone calling and kept in-frame beta chains. Duplicate CDR3 protein sequences are folded into a single record with the most common DNA and genes. The V and J calls, along with clone size, are taken from TCRdb and not from the paper's own processing. In this sample the table shows approximately 540,000 distinct CDR3 sequences, about 12% of which occur a single time. The top ten clones comprise around 6.8% of the sample.

This clonotype was counted only a few times. Its antigen is not yet known. There are no base qualities to consult, and no much larger clone falls within one base. This receptor was identified in a male donor with ankylosing spondylitis. The rearranged segments are TRBV5-1 and TRBJ2-1; the D assignment is uncertain and may be TRBD1 or TRBD2, with 6 bases supporting each. The sequenced sample consisted of blood, either unsorted or a sorted T cell fraction (not recorded which). CDR3 region: CASSPDTGGRQQFF. The DNA is TGCGCCAGCAGCCCTGATACTGGGGGGCGTCAGCAGTTCTTC.